A single sample is the source of the 10 T cell receptor beta chains below, sequenced in a study of cytomegalovirus exposure and HLA in healthy donors. 60 Vbeta and 13 Jbeta primers were used in PCR. Data came from immunoSEQ multiplex PCR; TCRdb stores just in-frame clones and leaves some out. The sample lists roughly 81,000 clones, roughly 80% seen once, with roughly 1.9% in the top ten. Sequencing was carried out using PBMCs. The receptors derive from a boy aged 5 to 17 in good health and CMV-seronegative.

In this sample, this clone turned up once. This sequence joins TRBV2 and TRBJ2-2; D gene unclear. The germline V gene has CDR1 SNHLY and CDR2 FYNNEI. CDR3 length: 14 amino acids. V was trimmed by 4 bases and J by 4 bases, leaving 10 bases between them. The CDR3 DNA reads as TGTGCCAGCAGTGCAGGCGCCGGCACCGGGGAGCTGTTTTTT. This gives the protein CASSAGAGTGELFF.

In its sample, this clone was seen once. V is TRBV6-5 and J is TRBJ1-4; 10 bases align to TRBD1. Germline V gene data show CDR1 as MNHEY and CDR2 as SVGAGI. The CDR3 loop spans 14 amino acids. Trimming cost V 5 bases and J 5 bases; bases outside gene matches: 2. CDR3 nucleotide sequence: TGTGCCAGCAGTGGACAGGGGGGAAATGAAAAACTGTTTTTT. Its translation is CASSGQGGNEKLFF.

The chain is built from TRBV7-9 and TRBJ1-2, with D tentatively TRBD1 (5 bases). V lost 7 bases and J lost 2, with 14 bases in between. Germline loops: CDR1 SEHNR, CDR2 FQNEAQ (reference sequence). The CDR3 is 14 residues long. The CDR3 DNA reads TGTGCCAGCAATAGGGAGGGGTCCAACTATGGCTACACCTTC. It specifies CASNREGSNYGYTF. Based on the CDR3 plus reference TRBV7-9 and TRBJ1-2, the full variable domain is DTGVSQNPRHKITKRGQNVTFRCDPISEHNRLYWYRQTLGQGPEFLTYFQNEAQLEKSRLLSDRFSAERPKGSFSTLEIQRTEQGDSAMYLCASNREGSNYGYTFGSGTRLTVV.

The chain couples TRBV4-2 to TRBJ2-3, with 11 positions matching TRBD1. V gave up 4 bases and J gave up 3 bases; unmatched junction bases: 6. CDR1 and CDR2 from the germline V gene are LGHNA and YNFKEQ. The CDR3 sequence is 16 residues long. The CDR3 here is CASSPHGTGGTDTQYF. CDR3 bases: TGTGCCAGCAGCCCCCACGGGACAGGGGGTACAGATACGCAGTATTTT.

V gene TRBV18 combines with J gene TRBJ2-1; a possible D gene is TRBD2 (7 bases). Germline assignment: CDR1 KGHSH and CDR2 LQKENI. The CDR3 runs 16 residues. The V gene lost 2 bases and the J gene lost 2 bases, with 13 bases spanning the gap. CDR3: CASSPGRGEPYNEQFF. The CDR3 region has the DNA TGTGCCAGCTCACCAGGGAGGGGGGAGCCCTACAATGAGCAGTTCTTC. The whole variable domain, filled in from reference TRBV18 and TRBJ2-1, reads NAGVMQNPRHLVRRRGQEARLRCSPMKGHSHVYWYRQLPEEGLKFMVYLQKENIIDESGMPKERFSAEFPKEGPSILRIQQVVRGDSAAYFCASSPGRGEPYNEQFFGPGTRLTVL.

V gene TRBV5-1 combines with J gene TRBJ2-6, with TRBD1 matching over 11 bases. V lost 4 bases and J lost 2; bases outside the gene matches: 2. This CDR3 contains 16 residues. CDR1 is SGHRS, CDR2 YFSETQ, per germline. Here the CDR3 reads CASSPGQGAGANVLTF. CDR3 nucleotide sequence: TGCGCCAGCAGCCCGGGACAGGGGGCTGGGGCCAACGTCCTGACTTTC.

This chain joins TRBV7-2 and TRBJ1-2, with 11 bases matching TRBD1. CDR1 is SGHTA and CDR2 is FQGNSA in the germline V gene. The junction had 8 bases not matched to a gene; V was cut back by 4 bases and J by 4 bases. The CDR3 is 16 residues long. The DNA for the CDR3 is TGTGCCAGCAGCTCGGTTCCCGGGACAGGGGGCTATGGCTACACCTTC. This translates into CASSSVPGTGGYGYTF.

The rearrangement links TRBV19 to TRBJ1-2; no clear D. Germline V CDR1 and CDR2: LNHDA, SQIVND (reference sequence). The CDR3 covers 13 residues. V was pared by 5 bases and J by 3 bases, with 10 bases between. The CDR3 region has the DNA TGTGCCAGTAGTTTCCAGGCCTACTATGGCTACACCTTC. This translates into CASSFQAYYGYTF.

In its sample, this clone was seen a few times. The chain links TRBV6-1 to TRBJ2-7; D is possibly TRBD1 (6 bases). This CDR3 spans 15 amino acids. V lost 6 bases and J 0 bases, leaving 15 bases between the germline ends. The germline gives CDR1 MNHNS, CDR2 SASEGT. In DNA, the CDR3 is TGTGCCAGCAGAAATTTACAGGGTTCCTCCTACGAGCAGTACTTC. As protein: CASRNLQGSSYEQYF.

This sequence joins TRBV6-1 and TRBJ1-1, with a weak D call TRBD1 (5 bases). Trimming left V 6 bases short and J 0 bases short, with 14 bases between. Looked up from germline, CDR1 is MNHNS and CDR2 is SASEGT. CDR3 size: 15 residues. CDR3 coding DNA: TGTGCCAGCAGCACGGGGGGGGAGGTGAACACTGAAGCTTTCTTT. Protein sequence: CASSTGGEVNTEAFF.